These 2 T cell receptor beta chains share one sample of origin, sequenced in a study of T cell repertoires in cytomegalovirus infection (dated by TCRdb to the late 2010s). The data were produced on an Illumina HiSeq 1500. In-frame beta chains were kept once TCRdb had trimmed the public reads at Q25 with fastp and called clones with MiXCR. Each CDR3 protein appears once, grouped with its most common genes and DNA. The sample yields hundreds of thousands of distinct CDR3 sequences; about 10% were counted once. The ten largest clonotypes hold roughly 10% of the sample. The material sequenced was PBMCs. The receptors here all came from a human donor in good health (CMV status not recorded). Some clones in this sample may be carry-over from other donors' samples.

This clonotype was picked up many times. The V call is TRBV7-2, the J call TRBJ1-6; 7 bases map to TRBD1. CDR1 and CDR2 (germline): SGHTA, FQGNSA. V lost 4 bases to trimming and J lost 9 bases; unmatched junction nucleotides: 3. The CDR3 loop spans 13 amino acids. As DNA, the CDR3 is TGTGCCAGCAGCTCGGACAGGAGTTCACCCCTCCACTTT. It is translated as CASSSDRSSPLHF.

This clonotype was counted at least ten times. The V call is TRBV5-8, the J call TRBJ1-2; D uncertain. The V end was cut by 2 bases, the J end by 0 bases, with 11 bases between. This CDR3 region has 15 residues. CDR1 and CDR2 from the germline V gene are SGHTS and YDEGEE. The chain's CDR3 is CASSLNPGTNYGYTF. The CDR3, as DNA: TGTGCCAGCAGCTTAAACCCCGGGACTAACTATGGCTACACCTTC.